This T cell receptor beta chain stems from a study of blood T cell repertoires in COVID-19. Study information: T cells, B-cell-depleted T cells, or PBMCs supplied cDNA or gDNA.

The V and J ends lost 3 bases and 7 bases, in that order; junction bases with no gene match: 6. This CDR3 has 14 residues. The V gene's germline CDR1 is SGHDT and CDR2 YYEEEE. The repertoire was sequenced with immunoSEQ multiplex PCR; TCRdb's copy has only in-frame clones and lacks some. This table holds 300,000 to 400,000 clones, 85% to 90% found once. Seattle enrolled patients during active infection and tracked them longitudinally. This sequence joins TRBV5-6 and TRBJ2-7; 11 bases are a match to TRBD1. The sequence derives from a woman aged 45-65 years with COVID-19, enrolled during active disease. Sequenced input: peripheral blood. In nucleotides, the CDR3 is TGTGCCAGCAGCTCGGACAGGGGGCTTGGGGAGCAGTACTTC. Protein sequence: CASSSDRGLGEQYF.